The clone carrying this T cell receptor beta chain was seen ten or more times. Its matching antigen is unknown. The junction had 5 bases not matched to a gene; V was cut back by 4 bases and J by 1 base. This CDR3 is built from 15 residues. Germline V lookup: CDR1 SEHNR, CDR2 FQNEAQ (reference sequence). Each CDR3 protein is one row after TCRdb ran MiXCR on the reads. Here the sample spans roughly 100,000 distinct CDR3 sequences, approximately 17% being singletons. The data derive from a study of T cell repertoires in cytomegalovirus infection. Study background: CMV infection plus the matching HLA type was flagged by public TCR beta signatures. Study-wide results and caveats: CMV-specific HLA-C-restricted TCR beta clonotypes dominated the ex vivo response. Carriage of CMV together with the relevant HLA was identifiable through cumulative public TCR beta family frequency.

Sequenced material: PBMCs. The clonotype comes from a human donor in good health (CMV status not recorded). Some clones in this sample may be carry-over from other donors' samples. This chain uses TRBV7-9 with TRBJ1-1, with TRBD1 matching over 8 bases. CDR3 DNA sequence: TGTGCCAGCAGCTCCGGACAGGGAGGGAACACTGAAGCTTTCTTT. Translation gives CASSSGQGGNTEAFF.